This T cell receptor beta chain was sequenced during a study of cytomegalovirus exposure and HLA in healthy donors. The wider study: Early released data had about 85 million unique TCRs, all coming from HLA-typed donors.

Germline CDR1 reads MGHDK; CDR2 reads SYGVNS. CDR3 length: 12 amino acids. A multiplex PCR was run with 60 Vbeta primers and 13 Jbeta primers. Sequencing was performed with immunoSEQ multiplex PCR; in TCRdb, only in-frame clones are kept and a portion is missing. The top ten clones hold over 2% of a sample with around 170,000 clones, around 73% of them seen once. Turning to this clone: One junction end disagrees with the germline gene, perhaps due to a read error.

The gene calls are TRBV25-1 and TRBJ1-2; TRBD1 matches at 8 bases. This clonotype was obtained from a man aged 55 to 70 in good health and CMV-seronegative. The specimen sequenced was PBMCs. The CDR3 spells CASRDRDHGYPF. CDR3 bases: TGTGCCAGCAGGGACAGGGACCATGGCTACCCCTTC.